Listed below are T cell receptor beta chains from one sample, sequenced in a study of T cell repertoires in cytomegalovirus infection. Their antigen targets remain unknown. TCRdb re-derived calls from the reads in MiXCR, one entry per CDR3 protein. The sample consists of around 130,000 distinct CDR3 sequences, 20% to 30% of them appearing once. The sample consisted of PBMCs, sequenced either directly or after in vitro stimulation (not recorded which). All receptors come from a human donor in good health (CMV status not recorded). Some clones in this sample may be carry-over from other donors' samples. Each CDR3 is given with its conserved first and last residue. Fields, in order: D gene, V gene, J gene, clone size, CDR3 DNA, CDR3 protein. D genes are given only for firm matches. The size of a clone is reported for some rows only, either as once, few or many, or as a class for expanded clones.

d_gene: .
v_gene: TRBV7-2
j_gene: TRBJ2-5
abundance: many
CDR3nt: TGTGCCAGCAGTAAGAGTCCCGACCAAGAGACCCAGTACTTC
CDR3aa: CASSKSPDQETQYF

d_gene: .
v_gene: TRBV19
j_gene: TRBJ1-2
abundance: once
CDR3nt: TGTGCCAGTACGGAGGACCAAAGCTACACCTTC
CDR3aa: CASTEDQSYTF

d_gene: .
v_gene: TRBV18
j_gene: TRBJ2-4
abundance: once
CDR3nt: TGTGCCAGCTCACGGGACACAACTGATCTAGCCAAAAACATTCAGTACTTC
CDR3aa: CASSRDTTDLAKNIQYF

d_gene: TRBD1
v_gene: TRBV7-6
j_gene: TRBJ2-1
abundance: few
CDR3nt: TGTGCCAGCAGCTCCGACAGGGGGCTGGTGAATGAGCAGTTCTTC
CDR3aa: CASSSDRGLVNEQFF

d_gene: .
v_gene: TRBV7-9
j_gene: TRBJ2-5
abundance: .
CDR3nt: TGTGCCAGCAGCTTTCAGATCCAAGAGACCCAGTACTTC
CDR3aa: CASSFQIQETQYF

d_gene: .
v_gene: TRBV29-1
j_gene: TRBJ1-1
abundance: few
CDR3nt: TGCAGCGTTCTGGGAACCGCGGGCACTGAAGCTTTCTTT
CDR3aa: CSVLGTAGTEAFF

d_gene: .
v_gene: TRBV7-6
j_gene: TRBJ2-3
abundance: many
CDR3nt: TGTGCCAGCAGCTTTGCAGATACGCAGTATTTT
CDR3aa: CASSFADTQYF

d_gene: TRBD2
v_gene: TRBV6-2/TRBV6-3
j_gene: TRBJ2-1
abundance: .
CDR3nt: TGTGCCAGCAGCACCGCTGGACTAGCGAGACATAATGAGCAGTTCTTC
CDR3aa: CASSTAGLARHNEQFF

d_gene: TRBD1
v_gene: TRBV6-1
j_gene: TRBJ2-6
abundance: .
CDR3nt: TGTGCCAGCAGTGAAGGGACAGGGATCGCTGGGGCCAACGTCCTGACTTTC
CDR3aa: CASSEGTGIAGANVLTF

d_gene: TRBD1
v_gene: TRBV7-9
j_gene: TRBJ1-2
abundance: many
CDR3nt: TGTGCCAGCAGCTTAGCCGAGACAGGGTTAGACTATGGCTACACCTTC
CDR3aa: CASSLAETGLDYGYTF

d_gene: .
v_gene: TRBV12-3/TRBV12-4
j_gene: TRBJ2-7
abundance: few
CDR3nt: TGTGCCAGCAGTTTGCAAAACGCCCCCGTACCGGGAGAGCAGTACTTC
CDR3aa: CASSLQNAPVPGEQYF

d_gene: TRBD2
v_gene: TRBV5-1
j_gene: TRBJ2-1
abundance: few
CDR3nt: TGCGCCAGCAGCTTGGGACTAGCGGGAGACGCTGGTGAGCAGTTCTTC
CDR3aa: CASSLGLAGDAGEQFF

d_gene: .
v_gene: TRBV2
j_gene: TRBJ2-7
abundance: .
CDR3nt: TGTGCCAGCAGTGAATTGCGACAGGCGAACTACGAGCAGTACTTC
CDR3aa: CASSELRQANYEQYF

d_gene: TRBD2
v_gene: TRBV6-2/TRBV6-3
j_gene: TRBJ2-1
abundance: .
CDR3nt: TGTGCCAGCAGTCGAACCTTAGCGGGAGGGGGCAATGAGCAGTTCTTC
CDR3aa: CASSRTLAGGGNEQFF

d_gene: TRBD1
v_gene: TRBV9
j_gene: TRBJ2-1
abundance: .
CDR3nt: TGTGCCAGCAGCCCGAGGGGGGACAGGCAAAACAATGAGCAGTTCTTC
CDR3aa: CASSPRGDRQNNEQFF

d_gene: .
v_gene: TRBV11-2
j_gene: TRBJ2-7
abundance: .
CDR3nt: TGTGCCCGCAGGTTAGGTGGTTACGAGCAGTACTTC
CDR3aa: CARRLGGYEQYF

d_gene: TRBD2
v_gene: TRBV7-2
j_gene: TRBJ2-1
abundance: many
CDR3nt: TGTGCCAGCAGCTTAGTAGCGGGGCTCTACAATGAGCAGTTCTTC
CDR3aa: CASSLVAGLYNEQFF

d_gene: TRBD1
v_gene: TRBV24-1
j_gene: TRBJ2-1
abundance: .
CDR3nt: TGTGCCACCAGTGAGCGGACAGGGGCGACCTACAATGAGCAGTTCTTC
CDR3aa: CATSERTGATYNEQFF

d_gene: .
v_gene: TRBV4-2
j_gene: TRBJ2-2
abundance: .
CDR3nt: TGTGCCAGCAGCCAAGAGTTTGCTAACACCGGGGAGCTGTTTTTT
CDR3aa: CASSQEFANTGELFF

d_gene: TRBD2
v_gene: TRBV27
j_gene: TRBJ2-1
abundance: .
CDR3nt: TGTGCCAGCAGTTCCGCGGGAGGGCCGATTATGGGTGAGCAGTTCTTC
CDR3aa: CASSSAGGPIMGEQFF

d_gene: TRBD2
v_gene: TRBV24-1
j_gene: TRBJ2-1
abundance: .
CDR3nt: TGTGCCACCAGTGCTAGCGGGAGAACTTACAATGAGCAGTTCTTC
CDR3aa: CATSASGRTYNEQFF

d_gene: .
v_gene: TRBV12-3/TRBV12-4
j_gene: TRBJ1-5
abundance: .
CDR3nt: TGTGCCAGCAGTTTTTCGGGGATCGATCAGCCCCAGCATTTT
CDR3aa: CASSFSGIDQPQHF

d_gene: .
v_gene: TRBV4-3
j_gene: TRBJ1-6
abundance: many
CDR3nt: TGCGCCAGCAGCCAAGAGAGCTCCTATAATTCACCCCTCCACTTT
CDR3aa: CASSQESSYNSPLHF

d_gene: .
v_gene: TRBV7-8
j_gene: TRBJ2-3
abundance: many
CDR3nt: TGTGCCAGCAGCTTAGCCCCCCCAGATACGCAGTATTTT
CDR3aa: CASSLAPPDTQYF

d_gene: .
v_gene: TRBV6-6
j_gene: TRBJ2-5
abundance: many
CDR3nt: TGTGCCAGCAGTTACCCGGTAGGGGGCCAAGAGACCCAGTACTTC
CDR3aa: CASSYPVGGQETQYF

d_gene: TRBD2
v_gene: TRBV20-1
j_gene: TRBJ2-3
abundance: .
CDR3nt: TGCAGTGCAACCAAGGCGGGAGGGCCTAAAGGAGATACGCAGTATTTT
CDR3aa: CSATKAGGPKGDTQYF

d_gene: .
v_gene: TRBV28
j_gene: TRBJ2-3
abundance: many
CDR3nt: TGTGCCAGCAGTTTAGGGAGCACAGATACGCAGTATTTT
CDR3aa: CASSLGSTDTQYF

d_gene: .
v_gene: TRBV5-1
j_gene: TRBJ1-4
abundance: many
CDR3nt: TGCGCCAGCAGCAGGGACCTTAATGAAAAACTGTTTTTT
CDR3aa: CASSRDLNEKLFF

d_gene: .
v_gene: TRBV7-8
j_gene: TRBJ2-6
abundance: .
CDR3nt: TGTGCCAGCAGCTTAGACAGGATTGGGGCCAACGTCCTGACTTTC
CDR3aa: CASSLDRIGANVLTF

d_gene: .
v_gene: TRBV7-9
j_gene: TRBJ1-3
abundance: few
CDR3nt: TGTGCCAGCAGACCGGACTCTGGAAACACCATATATTTT
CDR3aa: CASRPDSGNTIYF

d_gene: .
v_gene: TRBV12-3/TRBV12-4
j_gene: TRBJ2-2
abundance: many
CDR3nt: TGTGCCAGCTGGGGGGCCATCCAACGGGGTTACACCGGGGAGCTGTTTTTT
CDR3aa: CASWGAIQRGYTGELFF

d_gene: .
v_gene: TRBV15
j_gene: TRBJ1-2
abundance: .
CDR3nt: TGTGCCACCAGCAGAGACAGGGGCCACGGCTACACCTTC
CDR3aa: CATSRDRGHGYTF

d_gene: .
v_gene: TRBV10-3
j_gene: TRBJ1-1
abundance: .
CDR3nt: TGTGCCATCGAAGAGGGGGGGGGGCAGAACACTGAAGCTTTCTTT
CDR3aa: CAIEEGGGQNTEAFF

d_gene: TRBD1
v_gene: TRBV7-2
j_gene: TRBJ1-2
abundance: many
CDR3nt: TGTGCCAGCAGCTCAAGGACAGGGAAGTATGGCTACACCTTC
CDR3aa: CASSSRTGKYGYTF

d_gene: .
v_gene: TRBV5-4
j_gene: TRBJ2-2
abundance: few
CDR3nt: TGTGCCAGCAGCTTGAAGGGCCGAGGGGACGGGGAGCTGTTTTTT
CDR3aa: CASSLKGRGDGELFF

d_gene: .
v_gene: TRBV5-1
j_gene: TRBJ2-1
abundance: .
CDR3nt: TGCGCCAGCAGCTTGGCCCCGGGACTTACCTACAATGAGCAGTTCTTC
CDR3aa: CASSLAPGLTYNEQFF

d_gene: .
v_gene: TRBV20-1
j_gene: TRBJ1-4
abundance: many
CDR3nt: TGCAGTGCTAGAAACCTCCCAACAACTAATGAAAAACTGTTTTTT
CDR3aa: CSARNLPTTNEKLFF

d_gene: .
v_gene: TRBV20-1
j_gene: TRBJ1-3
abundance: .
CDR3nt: TGCAGTGCTAGACGGCGGGGTGTTAGGGGAAACACCATATATTTT
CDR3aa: CSARRRGVRGNTIYF

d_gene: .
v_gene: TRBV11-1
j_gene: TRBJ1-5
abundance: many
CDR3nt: TGTGCCAGCCCGACCCCCGGTAGCAATCAGCCCCAGCATTTT
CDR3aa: CASPTPGSNQPQHF

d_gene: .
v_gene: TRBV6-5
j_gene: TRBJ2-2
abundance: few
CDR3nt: TGTGCCAGCAGTCGCAATACAGAACCTGGGGAGCTGTTTTTT
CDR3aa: CASSRNTEPGELFF

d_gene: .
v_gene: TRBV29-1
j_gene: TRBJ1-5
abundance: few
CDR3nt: TGCAGCGTTCTGGAGAATAGCAATCAGCCCCAGCATTTT
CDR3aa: CSVLENSNQPQHF

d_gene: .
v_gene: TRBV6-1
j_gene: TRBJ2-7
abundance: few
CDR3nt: TGTGCCAGCAGGCCAACATTGAGCTCCTACGAGCAGTACTTC
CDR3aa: CASRPTLSSYEQYF

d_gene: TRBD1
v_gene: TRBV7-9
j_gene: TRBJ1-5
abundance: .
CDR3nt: TGTGCCAGCAGCCGACAGGGTGACAATCAGCCCCAGCATTTT
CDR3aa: CASSRQGDNQPQHF

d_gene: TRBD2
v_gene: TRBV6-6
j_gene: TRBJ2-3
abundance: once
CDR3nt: TGTGCCAGCCTCCAGGACCCGACTAGCGGGAGCCAATCCCCTATAACTATGGATACGCAGTATTTT
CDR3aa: CASLQDPTSGSQSPITMDTQYF

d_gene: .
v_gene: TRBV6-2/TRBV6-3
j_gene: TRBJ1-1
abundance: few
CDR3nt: TGTGCCAGCGGAAAAAACACTGAAGCTTTCTTT
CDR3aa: CASGKNTEAFF

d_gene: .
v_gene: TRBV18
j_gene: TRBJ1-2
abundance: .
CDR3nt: TGTGCCAGCTCACCGGACAGCGTGTATGGCTACACCTTC
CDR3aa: CASSPDSVYGYTF

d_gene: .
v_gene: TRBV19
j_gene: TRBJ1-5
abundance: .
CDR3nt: TGTGCCAGTAATAACAGACACAATCAGCCCCAGCATTTT
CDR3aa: CASNNRHNQPQHF

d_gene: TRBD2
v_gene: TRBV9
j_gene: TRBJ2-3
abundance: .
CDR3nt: TGTGCCAGCAGCGCCCTGCCGGGACTAGCGGGAGTTAGAGATACGCAGTATTTT
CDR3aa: CASSALPGLAGVRDTQYF

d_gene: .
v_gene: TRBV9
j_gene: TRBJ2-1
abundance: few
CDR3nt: TGTGCCAGCTCCCGGTTCTCCTACAATGAGCAGTTCTTC
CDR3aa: CASSRFSYNEQFF

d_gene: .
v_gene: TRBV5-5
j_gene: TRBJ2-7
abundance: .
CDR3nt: TGTGCCAGCAGCTCAACCGAATTAAAGAGACAGGACACCTACGAGCAGTACTTC
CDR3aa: CASSSTELKRQDTYEQYF

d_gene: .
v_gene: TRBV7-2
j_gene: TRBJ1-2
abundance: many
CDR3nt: TGTGCCAGCAGCTTAGGTCTCATTTCCAACTATGGCTACACCTTC
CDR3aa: CASSLGLISNYGYTF

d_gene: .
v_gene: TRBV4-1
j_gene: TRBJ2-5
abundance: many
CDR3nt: TGCGCCAGCAGCCAGGACCTACTAGTTGGCCCAGAGACCCAGTACTTC
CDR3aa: CASSQDLLVGPETQYF

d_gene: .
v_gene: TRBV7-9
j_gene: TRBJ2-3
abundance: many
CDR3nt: TGTGCCAGCAGCTTACCTGGGAGGCAGGGACTGGGAAATACGCAGTATTTT
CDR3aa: CASSLPGRQGLGNTQYF

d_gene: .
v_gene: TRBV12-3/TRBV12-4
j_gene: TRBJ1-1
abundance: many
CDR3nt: TGTGCCAGCAGGGAAGGGAGATCGGCTTTCTTT
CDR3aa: CASREGRSAFF

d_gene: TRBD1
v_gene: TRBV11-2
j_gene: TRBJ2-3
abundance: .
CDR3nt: TGTGCCAGCAGCGTCAGGGGACAGGGGGGCAATACGCAGTATTTT
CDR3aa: CASSVRGQGGNTQYF

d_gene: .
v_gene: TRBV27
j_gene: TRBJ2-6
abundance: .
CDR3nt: TGTGCCAGCAGTCGCATGGAGGTTACTGGGGCCAACGTCCTGACTTTC
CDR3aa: CASSRMEVTGANVLTF

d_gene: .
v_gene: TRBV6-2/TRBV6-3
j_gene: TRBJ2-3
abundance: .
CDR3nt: TGTGCCAGCAGTCCCCAGTACACAGATACGCAGTATTTT
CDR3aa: CASSPQYTDTQYF

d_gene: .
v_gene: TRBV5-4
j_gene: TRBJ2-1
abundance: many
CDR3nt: TGTGCCAGCAGCTTGGTTGGGTCGCCCTACAATGAGCAGTTCTTC
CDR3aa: CASSLVGSPYNEQFF

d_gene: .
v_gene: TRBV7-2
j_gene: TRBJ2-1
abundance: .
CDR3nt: TGTGCCAGCAGCTTAGAGCCCGCCCGGGGATACAATGAGCAGTTCTTC
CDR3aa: CASSLEPARGYNEQFF

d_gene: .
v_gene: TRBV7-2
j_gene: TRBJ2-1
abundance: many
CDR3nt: TGTGCCAGCAGCCACGACGATTTCTCCTACAATGAGCAGTTCTTC
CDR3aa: CASSHDDFSYNEQFF